This T cell receptor beta chain was documented in a study of identical twins. TCRdb analysed the 5' RACE reads with MiXCR anew, one entry per CDR3 protein. This sample carries some 270,000 distinct CDR3 sequences, approximately 8.6% of them seen once, and the ten largest clones take over 2.5%. The CDR3 spans 15 residues. Trimming at V came to 3 bases and at J to 5 bases, leaving 5 bases not matched to a gene. The same data also contributed to another study, on yellow fever vaccine responses in identical twins.

This sequence joins TRBV12-3 or TRBV12-4 and TRBJ2-5; 11 bases map to TRBD1. What was sequenced was CD8+ T cells sorted from blood. The receptor's source is a woman aged 18-29 years in good health. In DNA form, the CDR3 reads TGTGCCAGCAGTTTGGACAGGGGGCTATGGGAGACCCAGTACTTC. The encoded protein is CASSLDRGLWETQYF.